This entry lists 15 T cell receptor beta chains sequenced from one sample in a study of shared clonotypes between healthy human individuals. Libraries were prepared by immunoSEQ multiplex PCR; TCRdb keeps only in-frame clonotypes and omits some of them. The table records approximately 2,000,000 clones, about 94% of them present only once. Positive CCR7 selection of CD45RO-negative cells yielded the naive CD8 cells, and terminally differentiated effector memory CD45RA+ cells were excluded. The material sequenced was naive CD8+ T cells from PBMCs. The receptors stem from a man younger than 35 in good health. Some clones in this sample may be carry-over from other donors' samples.

The gene calls are TRBV7-9 and TRBJ1-2; tentatively, D is TRBD1 (6 bases). Germline V gene lookup returns CDR1 SEHNR and CDR2 FQNEAQ (reference sequence). The CDR3 contains 15 residues. Between the trimmed V and J ends, which lost 4 bases and 3 bases, there was a span of 15 bases. The CDR3 loop is CASSSFTGRHYGYTF. The CDR3 DNA sequence: TGTGCCAGCAGCTCTTTTACAGGGCGGCACTATGGCTACACCTTC.

The rearrangement uses TRBV4-1 and TRBJ1-2; TRBD1 might be the D (5 bases). Germline CDR1 is MGHRA and CDR2 is YSYEKL. CDR3 length: 15 residues. V lost 1 base and J lost 4, with 13 bases in between. The CDR3 loop is CASSQVHPGSYGYTF. CDR3 nucleotide sequence: TGCGCCAGCAGCCAAGTTCATCCAGGGAGCTATGGCTACACCTTC.

This chain's CDR3 is CASSTRDGTYNEQFF. In DNA, the CDR3 is TGTGCCAGTAGTACCAGGGACGGAACCTACAATGAGCAGTTCTTC. This rearrangement joins TRBV19 to TRBJ2-1; either TRBD1 or TRBD2 may supply D (5 bases each). Germline CDR1 and CDR2: LNHDA and SQIVND (reference sequence). CDR3 size: 15 residues. Trimming left V 4 bases short and J 2 bases short, with 12 bases between. The variable domain in full, completed from reference TRBV19 and TRBJ2-1, reads DGGITQSPKYLFRKEGQNVTLSCEQNLNHDAMYWYRQDPGQGLRLIYYSQIVNDFQKGDIAEGYSVSREKKESFPLTVTSAQKNPTAFYLCASSTRDGTYNEQFFGPGTRLTVL.

This clone was found a few times. This chain links TRBV28 with TRBJ1-1, with no clear D. Trimming removed 3 bases at V and 1 base at J, with 9 bases between. This CDR3 has 14 amino acids. Germline-derived CDR1 and CDR2 are MDHEN and SYDVKM. DNA of the CDR3: TGTGCCAGCAGTTTTCCCCTTGGGAACACTGAAGCTTTCTTT. It specifies CASSFPLGNTEAFF.

As to this clone: The identical CDR3 is also encoded by other nucleotide sequences in the sample. V usage is TRBV27 and J usage is TRBJ2-1, with unresolved D. The V and J ends lost 3 bases and 7 bases respectively, with 4 bases between them. The CDR3 length is 11 residues. Per the germline V gene, CDR1 is MNHEY and CDR2 is SMNVEV (reference sequence). The CDR3 loop is CASSFGNEQFF. CDR3 nucleotide sequence: TGTGCCAGCAGTTTTGGTAATGAGCAGTTCTTC.

The chain employs TRBV19 and TRBJ1-1; D gene ambiguous. There are 17 residues in the CDR3. The germline gives CDR1 LNHDA, CDR2 SQIVND (reference sequence). V gave up 3 bases and J gave up 1 base, with 18 bases separating them. CDR3 bases: TGTGCCAGTAGTATCGTGGGTCGTCTGTGGGAGAACACTGAAGCTTTCTTT. Protein product: CASSIVGRLWENTEAFF.

The chain couples TRBV4-3 to TRBJ2-2; either TRBD1 or TRBD2 may fit D (5 bases each). V was clipped by 4 bases and J by 1 base, with 13 bases between them. CDR1 and CDR2 from the germline V gene are LGHNA and YSLEER. CDR3 length: 16 amino acids. CDR3 in amino acids: CASSPGLGLNTGELFF. The DNA of the CDR3 is TGCGCCAGCAGCCCGGGATTGGGGCTGAACACCGGGGAGCTGTTTTTT.

The chain has TRBV7-2 and TRBJ2-7; TRBD1 matches 9 bases. Trimming took 4 bases from V and 1 from J; bases not matched to a gene: 5. Germline V gives CDR1 SGHTA, CDR2 FQGNSA. This CDR3 region has 15 residues. The CDR3 bases are TGTGCCAGCAGCTCTACAGGGGGCTGGTCCTACGAGCAGTACTTC. This encodes CASSSTGGWSYEQYF.

J is TRBJ2-1 and V is TRBV30; the match to TRBD2 covers 10 bases. Germline V gene sequence: CDR1 GTSNPN, CDR2 SVGIG (reference sequence). Trimming removed 5 bases from V and 7 bases from J; junction bases left unmatched: 11. This CDR3 has 15 amino acids. CDR3 sequence: CAWDDLAGEKNEQFF. The CDR3 bases are TGTGCCTGGGACGATCTAGCGGGAGAGAAGAATGAGCAGTTCTTC.

The chain couples TRBV4-3 to TRBJ1-4, with D perhaps matching TRBD1 (6 bases). Germline V gene lookup returns CDR1 LGHNA and CDR2 YSLEER. The CDR3 spans 15 residues. V was cut by 1 base and J by 5 bases, with 11 bases left in between. The CDR3 DNA reads as TGCGCCAGCAGCCAAGGCAGGGGCCGGAATGAAAAACTGTTTTTT. Protein product: CASSQGRGRNEKLFF.

As for this clone: The sample contains more than one DNA sequence encoding this CDR3. The chain employs TRBV27 and TRBJ2-7, with D perhaps matching TRBD1 or TRBD2 (5 bases each). This CDR3 spans 13 amino acids. Between the trimmed V and J ends, which lost 4 bases and 3 bases, there was a span of 10 bases. The germline CDR1 and CDR2 sequences are MNHEY and SMNVEV (reference sequence). CDR3 in amino acids: CASSSGPSYEQYF. The CDR3 DNA reads TGTGCCAGCAGTTCGGGACCGAGCTACGAGCAGTACTTC.

The chain combines TRBV7-9 with TRBJ2-7; tentative D call: TRBD1 (6 bases). The V end was cut by 5 bases, the J end by 2 bases, with 19 bases between. The CDR3 consists of 16 residues. The germline V gene encodes CDR1 SEHNR and CDR2 FQNEAQ (reference sequence). The CDR3 DNA sequence: TGTGCCAGCAGCCGCGCAGCACAGGGCCTTCCCTACGAGCAGTACTTC. Translation gives CASSRAAQGLPYEQYF. Looking up the rest from reference TRBV7-9 and TRBJ2-7 gives the full variable domain: DTGVSQNPRHKITKRGQNVTFRCDPISEHNRLYWYRQTLGQGPEFLTYFQNEAQLEKSRLLSDRFSAERPKGSFSTLEIQRTEQGDSAMYLCASSRAAQGLPYEQYFGPGTRLTVT.

The rearrangement links TRBV27 to TRBJ2-3; 8 bases fit TRBD2. The junction had 3 bases not matched to a gene; V was cut back by 4 bases and J by 0 bases. The CDR3 totals 15 residues. In germline, CDR1 is MNHEY, CDR2 SMNVEV (reference sequence). The CDR3, as DNA: TGTGCCAGCAGTTCCGGGACTAGTAGCACAGATACGCAGTATTTT. Protein product: CASSSGTSSTDTQYF.

The chain has TRBV7-9 and TRBJ2-1; 11 positions agree with TRBD2. The trim removed 3 bases at V and 7 bases at J, leaving 5 bases unmatched. This CDR3 is built from 15 residues. Germline V lookup: CDR1 SEHNR, CDR2 FQNEAQ (reference sequence). The CDR3: CASSFTSGSRNEQFF. The CDR3 nucleotides read TGTGCCAGCAGCTTTACTAGCGGGAGTCGTAATGAGCAGTTCTTC.

The V gene is TRBV7-8, the J gene TRBJ2-1, with TRBD2 matching 9 bases. The CDR3 sequence is 19 residues long. V lost 1 base, J lost 0 bases, and 10 bases stayed unmatched. Germline lookup yields CDR1 SGHVS and CDR2 FQNEAQ. The CDR3 loop reads CASSLVPPRSGSSYNEQFF. In DNA form, the CDR3 reads TGTGCCAGCAGCTTAGTCCCCCCCCGTAGCGGGAGCTCCTACAATGAGCAGTTCTTC.